One sample yielded the 21 T cell receptor beta chains listed below, sequenced in a study of T cells after yellow fever vaccination. TCRdb re-analysed the 5' RACE reads in MiXCR, keeping a single row per CDR3 protein. The sample contains under 200,000 distinct CDR3 sequences, 6% to 7.5% of which appear only once. Sample: CD4+ T cells sorted from PBMCs, taken around 5 days after the first yellow fever vaccination. All receptors derive from a man aged 18 to 29 who received the YFV17D yellow fever vaccine.

This clonotype was observed a handful of times. V is TRBV2 and J is TRBJ1-1; D ambiguous. V gave up 8 bases and J gave up 0 bases, with 10 bases separating them. From germline, CDR1 is SNHLY and CDR2 FYNNEI. This CDR3 region has 13 residues. In nucleotides, the CDR3 is TGTGCCAGCCATAGGGAGGTGAACACTGAAGCTTTCTTT. This encodes CASHREVNTEAFF.

This clonotype showed up many times. V and J are TRBV5-1 and TRBJ2-5; TRBD1 matches at 8 bases. Germline lookup yields CDR1 SGHRS and CDR2 YFSETQ. The CDR3 loop spans 14 amino acids. V was pared by 3 bases and J by 4 bases, with 5 bases of the junction left unmatched. This chain's CDR3 is CASSSRGLGETQYF. The DNA of the CDR3 is TGCGCCAGCAGCTCCAGGGGGCTCGGAGAGACCCAGTACTTC.

This clonotype was recorded at least ten times. The chain is built from TRBV20-1 and TRBJ1-1; possibly TRBD1 for D (5 bases). Per germline, CDR1 DFQATT and CDR2 SNEGSKA (reference sequence). CDR3 length equals 13 residues. The V and J ends lost 6 bases and 3 bases respectively, with 14 bases between them. The CDR3 bases are TGCAGTGCGAATACCGACAGTTACACTGAAGCTTTCTTT. It yields the protein CSANTDSYTEAFF.

Many counts were recorded for this clonotype. This rearrangement joins TRBV7-2 to TRBJ2-4, with TRBD1 matching over 10 bases. Unmatched junction bases numbered 20, after V lost 3 bases and J lost 6 bases. From germline, CDR1 is SGHTA and CDR2 FQGNSA. The CDR3 loop spans 20 amino acids. The CDR3 protein is CASSLATVLDMGQGRNIQYF. CDR3 coding DNA: TGTGCCAGCAGCTTGGCTACCGTCCTAGATATGGGACAGGGGAGAAACATTCAGTACTTC. The full variable domain, completed using reference TRBV7-2 and TRBJ2-4, is GAGVSQSPSNKVTEKGKDVELRCDPISGHTALYWYRQSLGQGLEFLIYFQGNSAPDKSGLPSDRFSAERTGGSVSTLTIQRTQQEDSAVYLCASSLATVLDMGQGRNIQYFGAGTRLSVL.

This chain links TRBV5-1 with TRBJ1-1; 7 nucleotides agree with TRBD1. The J segment lost 0 bases and the V segment lost 1 base, leaving 9 bases of the junction unmatched. The CDR3 has 17 residues. The germline CDR1 and CDR2 sequences are SGHRS and YFSETQ. The CDR3 reads CASSLNRGSPMNTEAFF. The CDR3 DNA is TGCGCCAGCAGCTTGAACAGGGGTTCGCCAATGAACACTGAAGCTTTCTTT.

Many counts were recorded for this clonotype. The chain joins TRBV11-2 to TRBJ2-3; 11 nucleotides align to TRBD2. The CDR3 spans 17 residues. V dropped 2 bases and J dropped 2; count of bases not matched to a gene: 6. Germline V gene data show CDR1 as SGHAT and CDR2 as FQNNGV. CDR3 in DNA: TGTGCCAGCAGCTTATTACTAGCGGGGGCTCACACAGATACGCAGTATTTT. Translation: CASSLLLAGAHTDTQYF.

The chain is built from TRBV2 and TRBJ1-4, with TRBD1 matching 7 bases. V shed 7 bases, J shed 6 bases, and the junction held 5 bases outside the gene matches. The germline V gene has CDR1 SNHLY and CDR2 FYNNEI. The CDR3 has 13 amino acids. The CDR3 coding sequence is TGTGCCAGCAAGCTCGACAGGGATGAAAAACTGTTTTTT. It codes for CASKLDRDEKLFF.

This chain links TRBV20-1 with TRBJ2-7; D tentatively reads TRBD1 or TRBD2 (5 bases each). The CDR3 is 14 amino acids. Looked up from germline, CDR1 is DFQATT and CDR2 is SNEGSKA (reference sequence). The V gene lost 0 bases and the J gene lost 0 bases, with 9 bases spanning the gap. CDR3 region: CSAREQGRSYEQYV. The CDR3 DNA reads TGCAGTGCTAGAGAGCAGGGACGCTCCTACGAGCAGTACGTC.

V and J are TRBV5-1 and TRBJ1-2, with 7 bases identical to TRBD1. The CDR3 is 13 residues long. CDR1 and CDR2 (germline): SGHRS, YFSETQ. The J segment lost 6 bases and the V segment lost 3 bases, leaving 5 bases of the junction unmatched. In nucleotides, the CDR3 is TGCGCCAGCAGCTCACAGGGGAGTGATGGCTACACCTTC. This sequence encodes CASSSQGSDGYTF.

This clonotype was observed at least ten times. V is TRBV20-1 and J is TRBJ1-2, with a weak D call TRBD1 (5 bases). Trimming shortened V by 6 bases and J by 1 base, and 18 bases separated the two germline ends. The CDR3 sequence is 15 residues long. Germline lookup yields CDR1 DFQATT and CDR2 SNEGSKA (reference sequence). CDR3 amino acids: CSALPGTVFNYGYTF. In nucleotides, the CDR3 is TGCAGTGCCCTTCCCGGGACCGTTTTTAACTATGGCTACACCTTC.

This clonotype was detected many times. This chain uses TRBV6-5 with TRBJ1-1; TRBD1 is a possible D gene (5 bases). Germline V gene sequence: CDR1 MNHEY, CDR2 SVGAGI. This CDR3 region has 14 residues. Trimming left V 2 bases short and J 3 bases short, with 10 bases between. The CDR3 DNA sequence: TGTGCCAGCAGTTACGGGGGAACCTACACTGAAGCTTTCTTT. Encoded protein: CASSYGGTYTEAFF.

This clonotype was detected many times. The J gene is TRBJ1-6, the V gene TRBV25-1, with D hard to call. Trimming took off 7 bases at V and 8 bases at J, with 12 bases between the two ends. Germline-derived CDR1 and CDR2 are MGHDK and SYGVNS. This CDR3 is built from 13 residues. The CDR3 protein is CASKEGRHSPLHF. The DNA of the CDR3 is TGTGCCAGCAAGGAGGGTCGGCATTCACCCCTCCACTTT.

The table lists this clonotype with a few counts. The rearrangement joins TRBV19 to TRBJ1-5; possible D gene TRBD1, 6 bases. The germline CDR1 and CDR2 sequences are LNHDA and SQIVND (reference sequence). V lost 3 bases and J 4 bases, leaving 16 bases between the germline ends. The CDR3 spans 16 residues. DNA of the CDR3: TGTGCCAGTAGTATTGGCGGGACACCCGGAAATCAGCCCCAGCATTTT. Translating it yields CASSIGGTPGNQPQHF.

This clonotype has only a few counts. The chain has TRBV20-1 and TRBJ1-4; D is perhaps TRBD1 (6 bases). V was pared by 2 bases and J by 4 bases, with 11 bases between. Germline V gives CDR1 DFQATT, CDR2 SNEGSKA (reference sequence). This CDR3 comprises 14 residues. CDR3 residues: CSARSRGGNEKLFF. CDR3 nucleotide sequence: TGCAGTGCTAGAAGCAGGGGCGGTAATGAAAAACTGTTTTTT.

This clonotype showed up just a few times. Written as DNA, the CDR3 is TGTGCCATCAGTTTATCAACCCTAGCGGGGAGCACAGATACGCAGTATTTT. Encoded protein: CAISLSTLAGSTDTQYF. The chain recombines TRBV10-3 with TRBJ2-3; 9 nucleotides align to TRBD2. This CDR3 comprises 17 residues. Germline loops: CDR1 ENHRY, CDR2 SYGVKD. J lost 0 bases, V lost 5 bases, and 9 bases had no gene match.

This clonotype has a count of ten or more. This chain joins TRBV6-5 and TRBJ2-2; the match to TRBD1 covers 8 bases. Looked up from germline, CDR1 is MNHEY and CDR2 is SVGAGI. The CDR3 has 15 residues. The junction had 0 bases not matched to a gene; V was cut back by 2 bases and J by 1 base. CDR3 sequence (DNA): TGTGCCAGCAGTTACGGGACAGGGAACACCGGGGAGCTGTTTTTT. Translation: CASSYGTGNTGELFF.

This clonotype has a count of ten or more. The CDR3 protein is CSASGGAGGTDTQYF. CDR3 nucleotide sequence: TGCAGTGCTAGTGGGGGGGCCGGTGGCACAGATACGCAGTATTTT. This sequence joins TRBV20-1 and TRBJ2-3, with D perhaps matching TRBD2 (7 bases). CDR1 and CDR2 from the germline V gene are DFQATT and SNEGSKA (reference sequence). V lost 3 bases to trimming and J lost 1 base, with 14 bases between them. The CDR3 sequence is 15 residues long.

This chain uses TRBV5-6 with TRBJ1-1; no reliable D call. The CDR3 runs to 14 residues. Trimming took off 0 bases at V and 1 base at J, with 7 bases between the two ends. Germline assignment: CDR1 SGHDT and CDR2 YYEEEE. CDR3 in DNA: TGTGCCAGCAGCTTGGGGGCGGAGAACACTGAAGCTTTCTTT. This sequence encodes CASSLGAENTEAFF.

This chain uses TRBV12-3 or TRBV12-4 with TRBJ2-2; 16 bases align to TRBD2. J was trimmed by 4 bases and V by 5 bases; bases with no gene match: 7. There are 18 residues in the CDR3. The CDR3 is CASSPGLAGGQVTGELFF. CDR3 bases: TGTGCCAGCAGTCCGGGACTAGCGGGGGGGCAGGTCACCGGGGAGCTGTTTTTT.

This chain connects TRBV11-2 to TRBJ1-5, with D perhaps TRBD1 (5 bases). From germline, CDR1 is SGHAT and CDR2 FQNNGV. V was cut by 5 bases and J by 5 bases, with 25 bases left in between. CDR3 size: 18 residues. The CDR3 loop is CASSDAPRGFFGHQPQHF. Written as DNA, the CDR3 is TGTGCCAGCAGCGACGCCCCTCGGGGGTTTTTTGGACATCAGCCCCAGCATTTT.

This clonotype was seen at least ten times. The chain is built from TRBV7-2 and TRBJ2-6; the D is unclear. Trimming left V 6 bases short and J 1 base short, with 7 bases between. The germline gives CDR1 SGHTA, CDR2 FQGNSA. The CDR3 runs to 14 residues. The CDR3 DNA follows: TGTGCCAGCAGGTCCGGTTCTGGGGCCAACGTCCTGACTTTC. It translates to CASRSGSGANVLTF.